This passage covers 8 T cell receptor beta chains from one sample sequenced in a study of cytotoxic CD8 clonotypes in ibrutinib-treated CLL. Sequencing used immunoSEQ multiplex PCR; TCRdb keeps in-frame clones, though not all of them. The sample lists some 130,000 clones, 85% to 95% occurring once. The input for sequencing was PBMCs, taken after 12 months of ibrutinib treatment. These receptors were taken from a human donor with chronic lymphocytic leukemia.

CDR3 nucleotide sequence: TGTGCCAGCAGACTCAAAGGCCGGGACAGGGACGAGCAGTACTTC. Encoded protein: CASRLKGRDRDEQYF. V gene TRBV28 combines with J gene TRBJ2-7, with 9 nucleotides matching TRBD1. The CDR3 is 15 residues long. Germline CDR1 reads MDHEN; CDR2 reads SYDVKM. After removal of 6 bases from V and 5 bases from J, the junction contained 11 bases not matched to a gene.

The V call is TRBV19, the J call TRBJ1-4; the D is unclear. Germline V gene lookup returns CDR1 LNHDA and CDR2 SQIVND (reference sequence). The germline V and J ends were trimmed by 3 bases and 10 bases, with 12 bases remaining between them. This CDR3 has 13 residues. The DNA for the CDR3 is TGTGCCAGTAGTATGCAGCAGGCCGGAAAACTGTTTTTT. Its protein product is CASSMQQAGKLFF.

This sequence joins TRBV29-1 and TRBJ2-5; TRBD2 is a possible D gene (5 bases). V was cut by 8 bases and J by 3 bases, with 19 bases left in between. CDR3 length: 14 amino acids. Germline values: CDR1 SQVTM, CDR2 ANQGSEA. Here the CDR3 reads CSLFYGGGEETQYF. The CDR3 DNA reads TGCAGCCTTTTTTATGGAGGCGGTGAAGAGACCCAGTACTTC.

The CDR3 is CASSWTGQGLGNEKLFF. The CDR3 DNA reads TGTGCCAGCAGCTGGACGGGACAGGGGCTCGGTAATGAAAAACTGTTTTTT. The genes are TRBV5-4 and TRBJ1-4; TRBD1 matches 10 bases. With V trimmed by 3 bases and J by 4 bases, 9 bases remained unmatched. Germline CDR1 SGHNT, CDR2 YYREEE (reference sequence). The CDR3 is 17 residues long.

The chain links TRBV7-2 to TRBJ2-7; D unresolved. Trimming removed 4 bases from V and 6 bases from J, with 10 bases in between. Germline lookup yields CDR1 SGHTA and CDR2 FQGNSA. This CDR3 contains 12 residues. The CDR3: CASSSAMGEQYF. DNA of the CDR3: TGTGCCAGCAGCTCAGCGATGGGCGAGCAGTACTTC.

The CDR3: CASSVTGTGEIYEQYF. The CDR3 DNA is TGTGCCAGCAGCGTAACCGGGACAGGGGAAATCTACGAGCAGTACTTC. The chain joins TRBV9 to TRBJ2-7; 10 nucleotides match TRBD1. This CDR3 is built from 16 residues. The V segment lost 1 base and the J segment 3 bases; nucleotides outside the gene matches: 7. Germline V lookup: CDR1 SGDLS, CDR2 YYNGEE.

The chain uses TRBV7-3 and TRBJ2-4, with D tentatively TRBD1 or TRBD2 (5 bases each). The ends were cut back, 0 bases at V and 7 bases at J, with 7 bases in the middle. Germline CDR1 and CDR2: SGHTA and FQGTGA. The length of the CDR3 is 13 residues. The chain's CDR3 is CASSLTGTNIQYF. The CDR3 DNA sequence: TGTGCCAGCAGCTTAACTGGGACCAACATTCAGTACTTC. Drawing the rest from reference TRBV7-3 and TRBJ2-4, the complete variable domain is GAGVSQTPSNKVTEKGKYVELRCDPISGHTALYWYRQSLGQGPEFLIYFQGTGAADDSGLPNDRFFAVRPEGSVSTLKIQRTERGDSAVYLCASSLTGTNIQYFGAGTRLSVL.

This clone was counted between two and nine times. This rearrangement joins TRBV19 to TRBJ1-5; no definite D call. V was trimmed by 3 bases and J by 0 bases, leaving 9 bases between them. The V gene's germline CDR1 is LNHDA and CDR2 SQIVND (reference sequence). The CDR3 loop spans 15 amino acids. The CDR3 here is CASSISRNSNQPQHF. Written as DNA, the CDR3 is TGTGCCAGTAGTATTTCCAGAAATAGCAATCAGCCCCAGCATTTT.